This TCR beta chain comes out of a study of beta chain features in type 1 diabetes. Expressed TCRB transcripts were sequenced, since all the RNA that had been isolated was reverse transcribed. Sequencing used immunoSEQ multiplex PCR; TCRdb keeps in-frame clones, though not all of them. The top ten clones hold around 0.63% of a sample with roughly 170,000 clones, 10% to 15% of them seen once. CD45RO/CCR7/CD25/CD127/CD95/CD27 staining was used to isolate CD4+ naive, central memory, regulatory and stem cell-like memory cells by sorting. The CDR3 contains 12 residues. Trimming shortened V by 4 bases and J by 5 bases, and 8 bases separated the two germline ends. CDR1 is MNHEY and CDR2 is SMNVEV in the germline V gene (reference sequence).

The sequence came from a woman under 30 in good health. The V gene is TRBV27, the J gene TRBJ2-5; D possibly corresponds to TRBD2 (6 bases). The source material was central memory CD4+ T cells from blood. The CDR3 DNA reads as TGTGCCAGCAGTTGGAGGGGCGAGACCCAGTACTTC. Protein sequence: CASSWRGETQYF.